Given below is one T cell receptor (beta chain) in context. Its antigen remains unidentified. CDR3 length equals 14 residues. Trimming at V came to 3 bases and at J to 4 bases, leaving 6 bases not matched to a gene. CDR1 is LNHNV, CDR2 YYDKDF, per germline (reference sequence). These data originate in a study of shared clonotypes between healthy human individuals. Per sorted-subset replicate PCR, input was about 180 ng DNA, representing roughly 30,000 T cell genomes. Repertoires were generated with immunoSEQ multiplex PCR, while TCRdb's copy carries only in-frame clones and drops some. The sample records about 110,000 clones, approximately 70% being singletons. The study's findings and limits: All-four-donor shared clonotypes had higher generation probabilities than non-shared clonotypes did.

The source material was memory CD8+ T cells sorted from blood. Subset in this sample: CD45RO+ cells pooled with CCR7-negative TemRA cells. The sequence derives from a woman aged 25 to 39 in good health. This chain uses TRBV15 with TRBJ2-7, with 7 bases matching TRBD1. DNA for the CDR3: TGTGCCACCAGCAGGTCCGGGACAGTTTACGAGCAGTACTTC. Amino acids: CATSRSGTVYEQYF.